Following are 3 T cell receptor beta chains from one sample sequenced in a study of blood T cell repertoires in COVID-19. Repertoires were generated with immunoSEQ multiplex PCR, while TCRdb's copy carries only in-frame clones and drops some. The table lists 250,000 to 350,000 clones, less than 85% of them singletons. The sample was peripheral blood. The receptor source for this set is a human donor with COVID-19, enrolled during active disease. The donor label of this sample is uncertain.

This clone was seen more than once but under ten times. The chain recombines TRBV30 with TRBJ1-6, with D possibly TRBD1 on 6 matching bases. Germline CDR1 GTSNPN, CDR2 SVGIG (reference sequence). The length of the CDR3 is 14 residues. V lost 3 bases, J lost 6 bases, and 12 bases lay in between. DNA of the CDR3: TGTGCCTGGAGCCCGGGACACGCTAATTCACCCCTCCACTTT. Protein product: CAWSPGHANSPLHF.

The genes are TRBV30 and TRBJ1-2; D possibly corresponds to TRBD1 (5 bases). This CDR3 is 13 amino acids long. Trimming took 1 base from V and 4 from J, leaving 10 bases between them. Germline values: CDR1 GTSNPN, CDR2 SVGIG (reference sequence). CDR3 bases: TGTGCCTGGAGTGCAGGGCGAGGCTATGGCTACACCTTC. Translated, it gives CAWSAGRGYGYTF.

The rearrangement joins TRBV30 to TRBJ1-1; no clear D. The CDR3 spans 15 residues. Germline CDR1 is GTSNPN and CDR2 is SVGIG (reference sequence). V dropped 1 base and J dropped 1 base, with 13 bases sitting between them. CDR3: CAWSERVRANTEAFF. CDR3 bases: TGTGCCTGGAGTGAGCGGGTAAGGGCGAACACTGAAGCTTTCTTT.